This T cell receptor beta chain was recovered during a study of cytomegalovirus exposure and HLA in healthy donors. Overall study context: Among the approximately 430 donors who were genotyped, roughly 86% fell in the genetic ancestry cluster that is associated with self-reported Caucasian donors.

The germline V gene encodes CDR1 SNHLY and CDR2 FYNNEI. There are 13 residues in the CDR3. V gave up 5 bases and J gave up 7 bases, with 12 bases separating them. In the PCR, 60 Vbeta and 13 Jbeta primers were used. Some clones are missing from TCRdb's copy, which holds only in-frame ones; the method was immunoSEQ multiplex PCR. The table includes 150,000 or so clones, about 70% detected once. The chain recombines TRBV2 with TRBJ1-5; D remains unclear. The TCR originated in a male donor in good health and CMV-seronegative. The sequenced sample was PBMCs. Written as DNA, the CDR3 is TGTGCCAGCAGTCCTGATTCCCGGCAGCCCCAGCATTTT. Protein sequence: CASSPDSRQPQHF.